This T cell receptor (beta chain) originates from a study of OX40 agonist ivuxolimab in advanced cancers. CDR3 size: 12 residues. V lost 0 bases to trimming and J lost 9 bases, with 10 bases between them. Germline CDR1 reads SGHKS; CDR2 reads YYEKEE (reference sequence). Only in-frame clones appear in the TCRdb table, and some are missing; sequencing was by immunoSEQ multiplex PCR. The repertoire has roughly 50,000 clones, roughly three quarters of them found once; the top ten carry under 4%. This receptor was taken from an adult with an advanced solid tumor such as melanoma, head and neck, liver or kidney cancer. Material: CD4+ or CD8+ T cells sorted from blood, obtained in a trial of the OX40 agonist ivuxolimab. The chain recombines TRBV5-5 with TRBJ2-7; weak D call: TRBD2 (5 bases). In DNA, the CDR3 is TGTGCCAGCAGCTTGGATAGCGTGGTGCAGTACTTC. Its translation is CASSLDSVVQYF.